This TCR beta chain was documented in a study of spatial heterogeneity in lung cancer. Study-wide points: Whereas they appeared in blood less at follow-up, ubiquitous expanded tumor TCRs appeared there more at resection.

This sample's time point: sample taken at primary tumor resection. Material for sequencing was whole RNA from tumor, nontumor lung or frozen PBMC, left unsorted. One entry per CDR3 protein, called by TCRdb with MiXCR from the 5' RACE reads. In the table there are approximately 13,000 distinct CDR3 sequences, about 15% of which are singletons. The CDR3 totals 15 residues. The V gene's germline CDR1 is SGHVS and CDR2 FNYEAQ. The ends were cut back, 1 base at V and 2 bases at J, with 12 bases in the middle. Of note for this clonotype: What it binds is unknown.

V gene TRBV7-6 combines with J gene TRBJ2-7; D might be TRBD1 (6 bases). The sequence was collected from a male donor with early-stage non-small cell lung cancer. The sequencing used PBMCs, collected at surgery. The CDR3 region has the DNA TGTGCCAGCAGCTTAGAACAGGGTCGTGCCTACGAGCAGTACTTC. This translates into CASSLEQGRAYEQYF.